This paragraph covers one TCR beta chain sequence. Clones were read by immunoSEQ multiplex PCR, and TCRdb kept only the in-frame ones, dropping some. This table holds approximately 83,000 clones, around 93% found once. The entry originates in a study of T cell changes during pregnancy in multiple sclerosis. This material consisted of peripheral blood, taken in the third trimester of pregnancy. The receptor comes from a female donor with multiple sclerosis, enrolled in a pregnancy study.

The CDR3 region has the DNA TGTGCCAGTAGTATTAAATTGGAGCCGAACACTGAAGCTTTCTTT. This gives the protein CASSIKLEPNTEAFF. V is TRBV19 and J is TRBJ1-1; no clear D. Germline V gene data show CDR1 as LNHDA and CDR2 as SQIVND (reference sequence). The CDR3 has 15 residues. The V and J ends lost 3 bases and 1 base respectively, with 12 bases between them.